This T cell receptor beta chain was sequenced for a study of cytomegalovirus exposure and HLA in healthy donors. Study-level points and caveats: The study designated fewer than 200 TCR beta chains cytomegalovirus-associated. The majority of TCR sequences were rare, yet some public TCRs appeared in many donors. Trimming of TCR beta V- and J-genes showed a link, identified in a later analysis, to a missense DCLRE1C variant. A few chains tied to CMV proved CMV antigen-specific in vitro.

Turning to this clone: Antigen unknown.

Primers for the PCR totalled 60 Vbeta and 13 Jbeta. Assay: immunoSEQ multiplex PCR; the TCRdb copy retains only in-frame clones and omits some. With 130,000 to 150,000 clones in the sample, the ten largest clones hold approximately 2.5%. The CDR3 covers 13 residues. Germline CDR1 is SNHLY and CDR2 is FYNNEI. V lost 10 bases and J 3 bases, leaving 15 bases between the germline ends. The sequence was collected from a middle-aged man in good health and CMV-seronegative. This chain connects TRBV2 to TRBJ1-1; no clear D gene. Input material: PBMCs. The chain's CDR3 is CATGPGSDTEAFF. The CDR3 nucleotides are TGTGCCACCGGGCCGGGGAGTGACACTGAAGCTTTCTTT.